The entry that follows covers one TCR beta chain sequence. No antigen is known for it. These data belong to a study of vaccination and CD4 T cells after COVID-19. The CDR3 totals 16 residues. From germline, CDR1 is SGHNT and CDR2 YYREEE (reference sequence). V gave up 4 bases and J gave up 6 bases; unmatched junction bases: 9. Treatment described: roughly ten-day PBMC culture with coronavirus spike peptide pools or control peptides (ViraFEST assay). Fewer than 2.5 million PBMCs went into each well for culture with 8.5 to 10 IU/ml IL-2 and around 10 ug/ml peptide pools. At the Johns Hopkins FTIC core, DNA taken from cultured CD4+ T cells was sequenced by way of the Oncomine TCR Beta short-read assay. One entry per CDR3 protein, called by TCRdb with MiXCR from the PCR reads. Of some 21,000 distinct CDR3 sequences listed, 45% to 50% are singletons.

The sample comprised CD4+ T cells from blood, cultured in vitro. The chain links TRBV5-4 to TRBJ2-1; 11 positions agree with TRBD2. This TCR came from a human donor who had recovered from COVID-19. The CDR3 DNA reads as TGTGCCAGCAGCCCCACGACTAGCGGGACTTTCAATGAGCAGTTCTTC. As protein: CASSPTTSGTFNEQFF.